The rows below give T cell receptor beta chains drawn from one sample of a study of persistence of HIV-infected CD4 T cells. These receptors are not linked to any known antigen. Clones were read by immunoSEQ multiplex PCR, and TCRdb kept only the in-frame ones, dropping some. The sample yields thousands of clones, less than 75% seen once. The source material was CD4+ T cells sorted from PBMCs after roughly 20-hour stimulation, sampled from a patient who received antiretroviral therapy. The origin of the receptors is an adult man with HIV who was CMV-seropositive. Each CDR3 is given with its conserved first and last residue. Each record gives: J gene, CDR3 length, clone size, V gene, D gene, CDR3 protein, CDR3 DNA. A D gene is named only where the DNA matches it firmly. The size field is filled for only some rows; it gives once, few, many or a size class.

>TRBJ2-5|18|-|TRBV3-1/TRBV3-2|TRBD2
CASSLGLAGGKRPETQYF
TGTGCCAGCAGCCTCGGACTAGCGGGGGGAAAGAGACCAGAGACCCAGTACTTC
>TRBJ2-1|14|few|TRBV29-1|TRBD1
CSGTTGGAFYEQFF
TGCAGCGGGACGACAGGGGGCGCATTTTATGAGCAGTTCTTC
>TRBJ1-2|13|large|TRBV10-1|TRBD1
CASSQKWTGGYTF
TGCGCCAGCAGTCAGAAGTGGACAGGGGGCTACACCTTC
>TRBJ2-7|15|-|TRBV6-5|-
CASSTGSYGSYEQYF
TGTGCCAGCAGCACAGGATCCTACGGGTCCTACGAGCAGTACTTC
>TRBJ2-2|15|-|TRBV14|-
CASSEGRGRTGELFF
TGTGCCAGCAGCGAGGGGCGGGGCCGCACCGGGGAGCTGTTTTTT
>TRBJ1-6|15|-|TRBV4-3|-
CASSQDTQAGSPLHF
TGCGCCAGCAGCCAAGATACCCAGGCCGGGTCACCCCTCCACTTT
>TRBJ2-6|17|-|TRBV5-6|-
CASSLVSGLSGANVLTF
TGTGCCAGCAGCTTGGTGTCAGGGCTTTCTGGGGCCAACGTCCTGACTTTC
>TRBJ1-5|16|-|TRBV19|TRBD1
CASSIRVGQGHQPQHF
TGTGCCAGTAGTATACGGGTGGGACAGGGGCATCAGCCCCAGCATTTT
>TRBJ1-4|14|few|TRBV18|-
CASSPGTTNEKLFF
TGTGCCAGCTCACCAGGAACAACTAATGAAAAACTGTTTTTT
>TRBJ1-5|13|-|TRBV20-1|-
CSASSRGNQPQHF
TGCAGTGCTAGTTCGCGGGGCAATCAGCCCCAGCATTTT
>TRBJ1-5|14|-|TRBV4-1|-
CASSQDTRNQPQHF
TGCGCCAGCAGCCAAGATACCCGAAATCAGCCCCAGCATTTT
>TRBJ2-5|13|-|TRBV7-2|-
CASSYGGGETQYF
TGTGCCAGCAGCTATGGAGGGGGGGAGACCCAGTACTTC
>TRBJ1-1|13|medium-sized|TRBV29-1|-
CSVEGQGTTEAFF
TGCAGCGTTGAAGGGCAGGGTACCACTGAAGCTTTCTTT
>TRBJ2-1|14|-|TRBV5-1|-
CASGLEEGHNEQFF
TGCGCCAGCGGATTAGAGGAGGGCCACAATGAGCAGTTCTTC
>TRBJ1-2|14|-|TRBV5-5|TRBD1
CASSDGTGNYGYTF
TGTGCCAGCAGTGATGGGACAGGGAACTATGGCTACACCTTC
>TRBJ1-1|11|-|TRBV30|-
CAWSVYREAFF
TGTGCCTGGAGTGTGTACAGGGAAGCTTTCTTT
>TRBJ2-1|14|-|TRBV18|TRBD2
CASSPLAGGNEQFF
TGTGCCAGCTCACCACTAGCGGGAGGAAATGAGCAGTTCTTC
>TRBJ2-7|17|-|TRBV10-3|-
CAISDSVLIEQPYEQYF
TGTGCCATCAGTGACTCGGTCCTTATAGAACAGCCCTACGAGCAGTACTTC
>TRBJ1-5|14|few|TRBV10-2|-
CASSELQGGQPQHF
TGCGCCAGCAGTGAATTACAGGGCGGACAGCCCCAGCATTTT
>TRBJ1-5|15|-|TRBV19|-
CASRITGTENQPQHF
TGTGCCAGTAGGATCACCGGGACGGAAAATCAGCCCCAGCATTTT
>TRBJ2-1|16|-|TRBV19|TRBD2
CASSMRGSGRADEQFF
TGTGCCAGCTCTATGAGGGGTAGCGGGAGGGCCGATGAGCAGTTCTTC
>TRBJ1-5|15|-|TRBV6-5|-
CASRGGSGSNQPQHF
TGTGCCAGCAGGGGGGGTTCAGGGAGCAATCAGCCCCAGCATTTT
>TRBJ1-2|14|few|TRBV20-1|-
CSASLGGVSYGYTF
TGCAGTGCTAGTCTCGGGGGCGTCAGCTATGGCTACACCTTC
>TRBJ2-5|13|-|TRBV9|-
CASSLSRGETQYF
TGTGCCAGCAGCCTCTCAAGGGGAGAGACCCAGTACTTC
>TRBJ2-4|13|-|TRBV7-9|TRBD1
CASSLGQGNIQYF
TGTGCCAGCAGCTTGGGACAGGGAAACATTCAGTACTTC
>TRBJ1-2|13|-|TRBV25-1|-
CASSEYHRVGYTF
TGTGCCAGCAGTGAATATCATCGGGTTGGCTACACCTTC
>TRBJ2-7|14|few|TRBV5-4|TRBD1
CASSWDRGAYEQYF
TGTGCCAGCAGTTGGGACAGGGGCGCCTACGAGCAGTACTTC
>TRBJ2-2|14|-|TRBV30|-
CAWSVSLNTGELFF
TGTGCCTGGAGTGTAAGCTTGAACACCGGGGAGCTGTTTTTT
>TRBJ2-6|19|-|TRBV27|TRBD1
CASRPLAGRGQAGANVLTF
TGTGCCAGCCGGCCGCTTGCGGGCAGGGGGCAGGCTGGGGCCAACGTCCTGACTTTC
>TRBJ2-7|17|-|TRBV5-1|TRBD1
CASSLEGQGVISYEQYF
TGCGCCAGCAGCTTGGAGGGACAGGGGGTGATCTCCTACGAGCAGTACTTC
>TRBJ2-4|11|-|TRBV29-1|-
CSVGWRNIQYF
TGCAGCGTCGGTTGGAGGAACATTCAGTACTTC
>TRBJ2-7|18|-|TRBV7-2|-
CASSSPGPRRSFCYEQYF
TGTGCCAGCAGCTCCCCGGGCCCTAGGAGGTCTTTTTGCTACGAGCAGTACTTC
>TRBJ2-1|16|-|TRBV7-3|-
CASSLTVDTFTGRQFF
TGTGCCAGCAGCCTAACCGTGGACACCTTCACGGGGAGACAGTTCTTC
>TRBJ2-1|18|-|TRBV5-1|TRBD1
CASSIQGQGPGSYNEQFF
TGCGCCAGCAGCATACAAGGACAGGGGCCAGGGTCATACAATGAGCAGTTCTTC
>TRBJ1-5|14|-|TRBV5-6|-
CASSTGRGNQPQHF
TGTGCCAGCAGCACAGGGCGGGGCAATCAGCCCCAGCATTTT
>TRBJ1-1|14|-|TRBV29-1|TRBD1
CSVAEGQMNTEAFF
TGCAGCGTTGCCGAGGGACAGATGAACACTGAAGCTTTCTTT
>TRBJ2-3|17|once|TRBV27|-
CASSSPRGRDWTDTQYF
TGTGCCAGCAGTTCTCCCAGGGGGAGGGATTGGACAGATACGCAGTATTTT
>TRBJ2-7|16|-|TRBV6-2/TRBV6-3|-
CASSRPPGLGAYEQYF
TGTGCCAGCAGTCGACCCCCGGGGCTTGGGGCCTACGAGCAGTACTTC
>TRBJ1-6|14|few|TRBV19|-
CASSIRQINSPLHF
TGTGCCAGTAGTATACGACAAATTAATTCACCCCTCCACTTT
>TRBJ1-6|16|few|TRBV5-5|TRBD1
CASSPLQGQGGSPLHF
TGTGCCAGCAGCCCCTTACAGGGACAGGGGGGTTCACCCCTCCACTTT
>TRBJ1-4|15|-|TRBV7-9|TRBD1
CASSTPGQGNEKLFF
TGTGCCAGCAGCACTCCGGGACAGGGGAATGAAAAACTGTTTTTT
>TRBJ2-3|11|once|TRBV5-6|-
CASSSGDTQYF
TGTGCCAGCAGCTCGGGGGATACGCAGTATTTT